Sequencing of this T cell receptor beta chain was carried out in a study of OX40 agonist ivuxolimab in advanced cancers. The germline V gene has CDR1 SGHTA and CDR2 FQGTGA. The CDR3 totals 13 residues. V lost 3 bases and J 5 bases, leaving 11 bases between the germline ends. The table came from immunoSEQ multiplex PCR; TCRdb's copy has only in-frame clones and leaves some out. Of 35,000 to 40,000 clones detected, more than 75% appear once; the ten largest clones hold roughly 2%. The gene calls are TRBV7-3 and TRBJ2-7; either TRBD1 or TRBD2 may fit D (5 bases each). Sequences were derived from CD4+ or CD8+ T cells sorted from blood, sampled in a trial of the OX40 agonist ivuxolimab. This clonotype originated in an adult with an advanced solid tumor such as melanoma, head and neck, liver or kidney cancer. The CDR3 is CASSFSGRDEQYF. CDR3 DNA sequence: TGTGCCAGCAGCTTCTCGGGGCGGGACGAGCAGTACTTC.